These 30 T cell receptor beta chains originate from one sample sequenced in a study of cytomegalovirus exposure and HLA in healthy donors (dated by TCRdb to the late 2010s). Receptors were amplified or captured by the immunoSEQ multiplex PCR assay. For the multiplex PCR, a mixture combining 60 forward primers for TCR Vbeta segments and 13 reverse primers for TCR Jbeta segments was used. Here the immuneACCESS table is served through TCRdb, limited to in-frame sequences with V and J called. Missing clones are a known gap in these copies; in checked studies unresolved V genes cover under half, and the rest lacks a known reason. This sample gives some 200,000 clones in total; less than 85% of them show up just once. Together, the top ten hold 0.5% to 0.8% of the sample. Sequencing was carried out using PBMCs. All receptors come from a boy aged 10-17 years in good health and CMV-seronegative.

The chain carries TRBV18 and TRBJ1-5, with D maybe TRBD1 (6 bases). Germline V gene sequence: CDR1 KGHSH, CDR2 LQKENI. This CDR3 has 17 residues. V was cut by 3 bases and J by 0 bases, with 15 bases left in between. The CDR3 sequence is CASSPRGAEYSNQPQHF. The CDR3 DNA reads as TGTGCCAGCTCACCCCGGGGGGCAGAATATAGCAATCAGCCCCAGCATTTT.

The CDR3 coding sequence is TGTGCCAGCAGCGTAGGCGGACAGGGTTCCTCCTACGAGCAGTACTTC. Protein product: CASSVGGQGSSYEQYF. The chain employs TRBV9 and TRBJ2-7, with 8 bases fitting TRBD1. This CDR3 is built from 16 residues. CDR1 SGDLS and CDR2 YYNGEE come from the germline V gene. Trimming removed 0 bases from V and 0 bases from J; junction bases left unmatched: 5.

This clone was seen once. The V gene is TRBV5-3, the J gene TRBJ1-5; 8 bases are a match to TRBD1. TRBV5-3 is annotated as an ORF whose role is uncertain. V gave up 3 bases and J gave up 7 bases; unmatched junction bases: 6. This CDR3 has 14 amino acids. CDR3 in amino acids: CARSSGSGGQPQHF. In nucleotides, the CDR3 is TGTGCCAGAAGCTCCGGGTCAGGGGGCCAGCCCCAGCATTTT.

The sample holds a few counts of this clone. V and J are TRBV19 and TRBJ1-2; the D gene is possibly TRBD1 (6 bases). The CDR3 consists of 15 residues. Germline V lookup: CDR1 LNHDA, CDR2 SQIVND (reference sequence). The germline V and J ends were trimmed by 10 bases and 2 bases, with 20 bases remaining between them. The CDR3: CATTPDRQENYGYTF. As DNA, the CDR3 is TGTGCCACTACCCCAGACCGACAGGAGAACTATGGCTACACCTTC.

This clone was recorded a few times. The genes are TRBV18 and TRBJ1-2; a possible D gene is TRBD1 (6 bases). Germline CDR1 and CDR2: KGHSH and LQKENI. This CDR3 has 13 residues. V lost 2 bases, J lost 6 bases, and 10 bases lay in between. The CDR3, as DNA: TGTGCCAGCTCACCAAAGGGGGTTAATGGCTACACCTTC. Translating it yields CASSPKGVNGYTF.

The chain joins TRBV2 to TRBJ1-1, with 9 bases lining up with TRBD1. Germline V gene lookup returns CDR1 SNHLY and CDR2 FYNNEI. With 2 bases clipped from V and 4 bases from J, the junction kept 11 bases outside the gene matches. This CDR3 contains 17 residues. The CDR3 sequence: CASSEWDKTGGTTEAFF. CDR3 nucleotide sequence: TGTGCCAGCAGTGAATGGGACAAGACAGGGGGTACCACTGAAGCTTTCTTT.

The V gene is TRBV30, the J gene TRBJ2-2; D possibly corresponds to TRBD1 (5 bases). V gave up 4 bases and J gave up 3 bases, with 15 bases separating them. This CDR3 comprises 15 residues. Germline assignment: CDR1 GTSNPN and CDR2 SVGIG (reference sequence). This chain's CDR3 is CAWKISRADTGELFF. Here the CDR3 DNA reads TGTGCCTGGAAAATATCCAGGGCGGACACCGGGGAGCTGTTTTTT. The full variable domain, rest sourced from reference TRBV30 and TRBJ2-2, is SQTIHQWPATLVQPVGSPLSLECTVEGTSNPNLYWYRQAAGRGLQLLFYSVGIGQISSEVPQNLSASRPQDRQFILSSKKLLLSDSGFYLCAWKISRADTGELFFGEGSRLTVL.

Only a few counts were recorded for this clone. This sequence joins TRBV10-3 and TRBJ1-1, with 9 bases aligning to TRBD1. The CDR3 extends over 14 amino acids. CDR1 and CDR2 from the germline V gene are ENHRY and SYGVKD. Trimming cost V 6 bases and J 6 bases; bases outside gene matches: 8. CDR3 nucleotides: TGTGCCATCAGCGAGCAACAGGGGGCCGCTGAAGCTTTCTTT. This codes for CAISEQQGAAEAFF.

This chain joins TRBV7-9 and TRBJ2-1; D gene uncertain. V gave up 1 base and J gave up 13 bases, with 20 bases separating them. CDR1 is SEHNR and CDR2 is FQNEAQ in the germline V gene (reference sequence). This CDR3 has 15 amino acids. The CDR3 spells CASSLVWSENLEQFF. The CDR3, as DNA: TGTGCCAGCAGCTTAGTCTGGTCGGAGAACCTCGAACAGTTCTTC.

J is TRBJ1-2 and V is TRBV7-2; 7 positions match TRBD1. This CDR3 has 15 residues. Germline values: CDR1 SGHTA, CDR2 FQGNSA. V lost 5 bases, J lost 2 bases, and 8 bases stayed unmatched. CDR3 amino acids: CASSPGGTANYGYTF. In DNA, the CDR3 is TGTGCCAGCAGCCCGGGGGGGACAGCGAACTATGGCTACACCTTC.

The gene calls are TRBV7-2 and TRBJ2-5; D unclear. The J call may be faulty, since TRBJ2-7 better matches the DNA end. Germline V lookup: CDR1 SGHTA, CDR2 FQGNSA. The CDR3 runs 14 residues. This CDR3 is CASSLARGTYEQYF. The CDR3 DNA reads TGTGCCAGCAGCTTAGCACGCGGAACCTACGAGCAGTACTTC.

The chain uses TRBV27 and TRBJ2-3; D gene uncertain. The CDR3 sequence is 15 residues long. CDR1 MNHEY and CDR2 SMNVEV come from the germline V gene (reference sequence). The ends were cut back, 4 bases at V and 0 bases at J, with 11 bases in the middle. Here the CDR3 reads CASSSERDSTDTQYF. The CDR3, as DNA: TGTGCCAGCAGTTCCGAGAGAGATAGCACAGATACGCAGTATTTT.

This rearrangement joins TRBV13 to TRBJ1-1; TRBD1 aligns across 8 bases. The CDR3 contains 16 residues. CDR1 is PRHDT and CDR2 is FYEKMQ in the germline V gene (reference sequence). V was clipped by 5 bases and J by 0 bases; unmatched bases: 8. The CDR3 bases are TGTGCCAGCAGCGTTCGGGGGGACAGGTTGAACACTGAAGCTTTCTTT. It codes for CASSVRGDRLNTEAFF.

The gene calls are TRBV6-5 and TRBJ1-4; a possible D gene is TRBD1 (6 bases). Germline V gene sequence: CDR1 MNHEY, CDR2 SVGAGI. V lost 5 bases, J lost 10 bases, and 8 bases lay in between. This CDR3 contains 11 residues. The CDR3 loop is CASSQGGKLFF. Here the CDR3 DNA reads TGTGCCAGCAGTCAAGGGGGAAAACTGTTTTTT.

J is TRBJ2-5 and V is TRBV4-2, with 10 bases fitting TRBD2. The CDR3 runs 17 residues. Trimming cost V 0 bases and J 4 bases; bases outside gene matches: 8. In germline, CDR1 is LGHNA, CDR2 YNFKEQ. The CDR3 DNA is TGTGCCAGCAGCCAAGATAGGCTAGCGGGAGAGATAGAGACCCAGTACTTC. The encoded protein is CASSQDRLAGEIETQYF.

This chain uses TRBV6-1 with TRBJ2-7, with a tentative D call TRBD1 (6 bases). Deletions cut 3 bases from V and 2 bases from J, with 14 bases between. Germline assignment: CDR1 MNHNS and CDR2 SASEGT. The length of the CDR3 is 15 residues. The CDR3 here is CASSDPGTTTYEQYF. For the CDR3, the DNA is TGTGCCAGCAGTGACCCGGGGACAACCACCTACGAGCAGTACTTC.

V and J are TRBV7-2 and TRBJ2-7, with no clear D. Trimming removed 1 base from V and 3 bases from J, with 7 bases in between. This CDR3 comprises 13 residues. Germline V gene sequence: CDR1 SGHTA, CDR2 FQGNSA. The CDR3: CASSLGQYYEQYF. Written as DNA, the CDR3 is TGTGCCAGCAGCTTAGGGCAGTACTACGAGCAGTACTTC.

This clone was found a few times. The rearrangement joins TRBV25-1 to TRBJ2-5; a weak D match, TRBD2 (6 bases). Deletions cut 1 base from V and 5 bases from J, with 14 bases between. This CDR3 has 15 residues. Germline V gene lookup returns CDR1 MGHDK and CDR2 SYGVNS. The CDR3 loop is CASSESGGVGETQYF. CDR3 bases: TGTGCCAGCAGTGAATCTGGCGGGGTGGGGGAGACCCAGTACTTC.

The DNA of the CDR3 is TGTGCCAGCAGCTTGAATCCAGGGCAGGCTGGGGCCAACGTCCTGACTTTC. This encodes CASSLNPGQAGANVLTF. The V and J genes are TRBV5-4 and TRBJ2-6, with TRBD1 as a possible D gene (5 bases). V was clipped by 1 base and J by 2 bases, with 13 bases between them. This CDR3 contains 17 residues. Per germline, CDR1 SGHNT and CDR2 YYREEE (reference sequence).

The rearrangement links TRBV21-1 to TRBJ2-7; TRBD1 is the table's D call, not checked against the DNA. TRBV21-1 is labeled a pseudogene. The CDR3 length is 15 residues. CDR3 DNA sequence: TGTGCCAGCACTCCCGGACAGGGCTACTCCTACGAGCAGTACTTC. Translation gives CASTPGQGYSYEQYF.

CDR3: CASSVYQGNEQYF. Written as DNA, the CDR3 is TGTGCCAGCAGCGTATACCAGGGAAACGAGCAGTACTTC. The rearrangement joins TRBV7-9 to TRBJ2-7, with a weak D call TRBD1 (5 bases). V gave up 5 bases and J gave up 5 bases, with 13 bases separating them. CDR3 length: 13 amino acids. Germline assignment: CDR1 SEHNR and CDR2 FQNEAQ (reference sequence). Based on the CDR3 plus reference TRBV7-9 and TRBJ2-7, the full variable domain is DTGVSQNPRHKITKRGQNVTFRCDPISEHNRLYWYRQTLGQGPEFLTYFQNEAQLEKSRLLSDRFSAERPKGSFSTLEIQRTEQGDSAMYLCASSVYQGNEQYFGPGTRLTVT.

There are a few counts of this clone. CDR3 DNA sequence: TGCGCCAGCAGCCATGGACTCGCTTATGGGGACACTGAAGCTTTCTTT. Amino acid sequence: CASSHGLAYGDTEAFF. The chain is built from TRBV4-1 and TRBJ1-1, with D hard to call. Per the germline V gene, CDR1 is MGHRA and CDR2 is YSYEKL. V lost 3 bases, J lost 3 bases, and 17 bases lay in between. The CDR3 runs to 16 residues.

In DNA form, the CDR3 reads TGTGCCAGCAGTGAAGAAGTTAGTGGGGGGTCATCGGACTATGGCTACACCTTC. It specifies CASSEEVSGGSSDYGYTF. The V gene is TRBV6-1, the J gene TRBJ1-2, with D perhaps TRBD1 (5 bases). The CDR3 extends over 18 amino acids. The germline V gene has CDR1 MNHNS and CDR2 SASEGT. Trimming removed 1 base at V and 3 bases at J, with 21 bases between.

V usage is TRBV7-6 and J usage is TRBJ1-1; 9 bases are a match to TRBD1. After removal of 2 bases from V and 3 bases from J, the junction contained 10 bases not matched to a gene. The germline gives CDR1 SGHVS, CDR2 FNYEAQ. The CDR3 spans 17 residues. The CDR3 region is CASSLRDRGRMDTEAFF. The CDR3 region has the DNA TGTGCCAGCAGCTTACGAGACAGGGGGAGGATGGACACTGAAGCTTTCTTT.

The CDR3 spells CAWSRSGSNYGYTF. CDR3 nucleotides: TGTGCCTGGAGCCGTTCAGGGTCTAACTATGGCTACACCTTC. The chain uses TRBV30 and TRBJ1-2; maybe TRBD1 (5 bases). The V end lost 3 bases, the J end lost 0 bases, and 11 bases lay between the germline ends. CDR3 size: 14 residues. Per germline, CDR1 GTSNPN and CDR2 SVGIG (reference sequence).

The rearrangement uses TRBV7-9 and TRBJ1-4, with TRBD1 matching 9 bases. Germline lookup yields CDR1 SEHNR and CDR2 FQNEAQ (reference sequence). V trimming: 5 bases; J trimming: 8 bases; junction bases outside the gene matches: 6. There are 14 residues in the CDR3. CDR3 in DNA: TGTGCCAGCAGCACGGACAGGGGATTCGAAAAACTGTTTTTT. Protein sequence: CASSTDRGFEKLFF.

The chain links TRBV7-9 to TRBJ1-6; 11 bases fit TRBD1. Germline-derived CDR1 and CDR2 are SEHNR and FQNEAQ (reference sequence). This CDR3 comprises 18 residues. V was pared by 4 bases and J by 7 bases, with 12 bases of the junction left unmatched. The CDR3 loop reads CASSSHPGQGDKNSPLHF. CDR3 nucleotides: TGTGCCAGCAGCTCGCACCCGGGACAGGGGGATAAGAATTCACCCCTCCACTTT.

V gene TRBV6-5 combines with J gene TRBJ1-5; D unclear. The CDR3 runs 13 residues. The germline V gene has CDR1 MNHEY and CDR2 SVGAGI. V lost 5 bases and J lost 11, with 16 bases in between. This chain's CDR3 is CASSETGSAAQHF. CDR3 coding DNA: TGTGCCAGCAGTGAAACGGGGTCTGCGGCCCAGCATTTT.

V gene TRBV9 combines with J gene TRBJ2-1; perhaps TRBD2 as D (6 bases). The CDR3 contains 15 residues. Germline lookup yields CDR1 SGDLS and CDR2 YYNGEE. Trimming removed 4 bases from V and 3 bases from J, with 14 bases in between. The CDR3, as DNA: TGTGCCAGCAGCCCCCCGAGCGGGTACTACAATGAGCAGTTCTTC. Translating it yields CASSPPSGYYNEQFF.

This clone was observed a few times. This chain uses TRBV29-1 with TRBJ2-1; no clear D. Germline V gene lookup returns CDR1 SQVTM and CDR2 ANQGSEA. The CDR3 consists of 11 residues. V was shortened by 4 bases and J by 3 bases, with 4 bases between the two germline ends. The CDR3 region is CSVAHYNEQFF. The CDR3 DNA reads as TGCAGCGTTGCCCACTACAATGAGCAGTTCTTC.